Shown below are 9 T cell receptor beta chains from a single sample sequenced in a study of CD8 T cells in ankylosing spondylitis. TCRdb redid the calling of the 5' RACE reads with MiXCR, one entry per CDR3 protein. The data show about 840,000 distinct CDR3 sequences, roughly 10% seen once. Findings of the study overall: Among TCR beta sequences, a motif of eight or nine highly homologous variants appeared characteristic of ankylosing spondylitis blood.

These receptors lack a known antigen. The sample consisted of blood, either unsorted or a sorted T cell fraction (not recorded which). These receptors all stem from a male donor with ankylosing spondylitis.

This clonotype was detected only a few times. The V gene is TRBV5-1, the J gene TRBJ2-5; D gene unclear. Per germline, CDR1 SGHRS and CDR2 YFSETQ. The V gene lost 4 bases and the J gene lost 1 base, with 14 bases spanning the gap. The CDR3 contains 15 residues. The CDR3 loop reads CASSKSLAPQETQYF. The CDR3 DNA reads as TGCGCCAGCAGCAAGTCATTGGCCCCCCAAGAGACCCAGTACTTC.

The CDR3 sequence: CSARDPGGIAYEQYF. CDR3 bases: TGCAGTGCTAGAGATCCGGGCGGGATAGCCTACGAGCAGTACTTC. The gene calls are TRBV20-1 and TRBJ2-7; weak D call: TRBD2 (6 bases). The germline CDR1 and CDR2 sequences are DFQATT and SNEGSKA (reference sequence). V lost 0 bases to trimming and J lost 2 bases, with 14 bases between them. The CDR3 has 15 residues.

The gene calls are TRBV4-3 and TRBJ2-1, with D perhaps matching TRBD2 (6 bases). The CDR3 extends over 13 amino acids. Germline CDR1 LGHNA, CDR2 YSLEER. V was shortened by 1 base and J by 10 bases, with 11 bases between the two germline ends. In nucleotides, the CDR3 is TGCGCCAGCAGCCAAGGTAATGCGGGAGAGCAGTTCTTC. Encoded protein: CASSQGNAGEQFF.

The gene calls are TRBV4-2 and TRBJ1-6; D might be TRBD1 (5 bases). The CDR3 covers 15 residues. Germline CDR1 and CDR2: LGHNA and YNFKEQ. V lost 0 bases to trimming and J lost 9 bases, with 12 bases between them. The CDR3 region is CASSQELGEGSPLHF. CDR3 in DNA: TGTGCCAGCAGCCAAGAACTGGGGGAAGGTTCACCCCTCCACTTT.

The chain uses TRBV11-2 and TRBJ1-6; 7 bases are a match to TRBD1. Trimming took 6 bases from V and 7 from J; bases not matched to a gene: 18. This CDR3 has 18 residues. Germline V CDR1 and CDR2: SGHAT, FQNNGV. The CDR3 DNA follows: TGTGCCAGCAGTCTATTCGGAGGCGAGACAGGGTTCAATTCACCCCTCCACTTT. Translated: CASSLFGGETGFNSPLHF.

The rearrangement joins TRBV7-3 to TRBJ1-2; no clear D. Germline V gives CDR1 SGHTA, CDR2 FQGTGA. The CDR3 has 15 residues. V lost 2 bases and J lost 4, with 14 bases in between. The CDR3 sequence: CASSLYGGDSYGYTF. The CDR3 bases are TGTGCCAGCAGCTTATACGGCGGCGATTCCTATGGCTACACCTTC.

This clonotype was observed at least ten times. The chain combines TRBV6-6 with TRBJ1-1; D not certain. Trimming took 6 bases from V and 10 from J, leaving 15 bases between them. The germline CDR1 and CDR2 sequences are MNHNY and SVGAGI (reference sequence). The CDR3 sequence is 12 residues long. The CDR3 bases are TGTGCCAGCAGACAAGGTTCGGTGGGAGCTTTCTTT. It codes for CASRQGSVGAFF.

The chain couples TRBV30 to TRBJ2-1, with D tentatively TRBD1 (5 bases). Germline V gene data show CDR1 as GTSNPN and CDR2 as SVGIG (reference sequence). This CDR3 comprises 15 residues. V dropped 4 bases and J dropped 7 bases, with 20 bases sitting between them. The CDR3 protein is CAWTRGRGIGNEQFF. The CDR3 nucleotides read TGTGCCTGGACCCGAGGTAGGGGCATTGGGAATGAGCAGTTCTTC.

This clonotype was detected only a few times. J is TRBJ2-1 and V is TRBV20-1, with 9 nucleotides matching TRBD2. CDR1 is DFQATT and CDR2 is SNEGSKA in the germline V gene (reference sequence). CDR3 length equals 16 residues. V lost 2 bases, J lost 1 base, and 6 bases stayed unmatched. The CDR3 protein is CSARSRTSESYNEQFF. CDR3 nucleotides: TGCAGTGCTAGATCGCGGACTAGCGAATCCTACAATGAGCAGTTCTTC.